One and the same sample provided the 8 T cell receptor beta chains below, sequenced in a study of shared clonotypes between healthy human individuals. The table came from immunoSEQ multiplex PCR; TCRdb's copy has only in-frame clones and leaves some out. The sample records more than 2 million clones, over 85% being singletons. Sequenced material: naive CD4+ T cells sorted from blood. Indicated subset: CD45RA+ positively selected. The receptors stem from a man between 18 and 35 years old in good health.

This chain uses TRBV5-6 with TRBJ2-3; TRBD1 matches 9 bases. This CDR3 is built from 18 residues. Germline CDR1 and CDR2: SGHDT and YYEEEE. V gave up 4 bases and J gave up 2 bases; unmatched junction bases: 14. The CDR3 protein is CASSLRDRAVVYTDTQYF. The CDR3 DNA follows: TGTGCCAGCAGCCTACGGGACAGGGCCGTTGTCTACACAGATACGCAGTATTTT.

The CDR3 nucleotides read TGTGCCAGCAGTTACAGGGGGAACACTGAAGCTTTCTTT. This sequence encodes CASSYRGNTEAFF. The J gene is TRBJ1-1, the V gene TRBV9; 7 nucleotides match TRBD1. The germline gives CDR1 SGDLS, CDR2 YYNGEE. The CDR3 contains 13 residues. V shed 5 bases, J shed 1 base, and the junction held 2 bases outside the gene matches.

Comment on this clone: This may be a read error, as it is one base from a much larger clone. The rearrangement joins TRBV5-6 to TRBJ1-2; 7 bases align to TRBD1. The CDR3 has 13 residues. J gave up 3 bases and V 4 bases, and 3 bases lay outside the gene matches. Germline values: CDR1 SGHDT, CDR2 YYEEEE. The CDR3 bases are TGTGCCAGCAGCCGACAGGGCGACTATGGCTACACCTTC. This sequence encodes CASSRQGDYGYTF.

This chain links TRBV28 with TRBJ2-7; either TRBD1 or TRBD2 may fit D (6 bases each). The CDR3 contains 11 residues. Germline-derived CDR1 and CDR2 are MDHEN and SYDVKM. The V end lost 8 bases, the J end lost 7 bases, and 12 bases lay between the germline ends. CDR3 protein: CASLGAGEQYF. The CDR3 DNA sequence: TGTGCCAGCCTGGGGGCGGGGGAGCAGTACTTC.

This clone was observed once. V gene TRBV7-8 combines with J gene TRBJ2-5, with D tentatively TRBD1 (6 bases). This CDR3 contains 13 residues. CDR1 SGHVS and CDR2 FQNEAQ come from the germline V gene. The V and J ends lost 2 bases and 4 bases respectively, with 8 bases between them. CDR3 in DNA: TGTGCCAGCAGCTTACAGGGGCGAGAGACCCAGTACTTC. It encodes CASSLQGRETQYF.

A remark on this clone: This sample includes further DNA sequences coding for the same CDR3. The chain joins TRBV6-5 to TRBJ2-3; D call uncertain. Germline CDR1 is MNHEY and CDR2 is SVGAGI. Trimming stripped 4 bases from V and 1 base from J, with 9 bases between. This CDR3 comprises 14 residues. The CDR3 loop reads CASSLGQGTDTQYF. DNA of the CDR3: TGTGCCAGCAGTTTGGGCCAGGGCACAGATACGCAGTATTTT.

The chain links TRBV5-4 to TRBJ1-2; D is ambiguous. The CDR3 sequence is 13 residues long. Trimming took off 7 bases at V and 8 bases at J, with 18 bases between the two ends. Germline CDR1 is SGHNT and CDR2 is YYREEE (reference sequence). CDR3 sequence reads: CASGGRTIGGYTF. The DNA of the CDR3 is TGTGCCAGCGGTGGCCGTACGATTGGAGGCTACACCTTC.

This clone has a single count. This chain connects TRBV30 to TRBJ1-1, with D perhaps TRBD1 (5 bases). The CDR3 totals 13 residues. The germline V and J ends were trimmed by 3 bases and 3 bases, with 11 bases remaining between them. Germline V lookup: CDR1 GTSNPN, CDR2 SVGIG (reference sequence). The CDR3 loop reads CAWSGGVHTEAFF. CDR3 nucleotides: TGTGCCTGGAGCGGAGGGGTTCACACTGAAGCTTTCTTT.